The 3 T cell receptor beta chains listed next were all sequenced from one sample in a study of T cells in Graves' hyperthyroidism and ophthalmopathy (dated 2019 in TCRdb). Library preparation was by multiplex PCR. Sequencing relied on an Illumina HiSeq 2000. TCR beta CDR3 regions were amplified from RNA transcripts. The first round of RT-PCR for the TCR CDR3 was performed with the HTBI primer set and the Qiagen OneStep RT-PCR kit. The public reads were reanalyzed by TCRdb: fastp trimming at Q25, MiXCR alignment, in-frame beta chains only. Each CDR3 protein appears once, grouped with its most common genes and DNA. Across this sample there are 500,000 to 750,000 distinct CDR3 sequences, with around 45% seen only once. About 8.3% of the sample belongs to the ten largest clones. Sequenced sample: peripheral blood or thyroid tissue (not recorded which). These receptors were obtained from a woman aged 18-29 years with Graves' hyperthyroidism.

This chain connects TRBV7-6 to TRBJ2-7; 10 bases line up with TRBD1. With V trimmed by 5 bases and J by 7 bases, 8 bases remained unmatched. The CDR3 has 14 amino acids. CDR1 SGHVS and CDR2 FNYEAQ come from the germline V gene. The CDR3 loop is CASSRGGTGDEQYF. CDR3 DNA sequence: TGTGCCAGCAGCAGGGGAGGGACAGGGGATGAGCAGTACTTC. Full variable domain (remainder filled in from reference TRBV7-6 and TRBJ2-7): GAGVSQSPRYKVTKRGQDVALRCDPISGHVSLYWYRQALGQGPEFLTYFNYEAQQDKSGLPNDRFSAERPEGSISTLTIQRTEQRDSAMYRCASSRGGTGDEQYFGPGTRLTVT.

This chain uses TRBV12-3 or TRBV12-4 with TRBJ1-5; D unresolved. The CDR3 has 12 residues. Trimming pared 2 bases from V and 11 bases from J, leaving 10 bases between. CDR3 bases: TGTGCCAGCAGTTTACTAGAGGAGACCCAGCATTTT. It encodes CASSLLEETQHF.

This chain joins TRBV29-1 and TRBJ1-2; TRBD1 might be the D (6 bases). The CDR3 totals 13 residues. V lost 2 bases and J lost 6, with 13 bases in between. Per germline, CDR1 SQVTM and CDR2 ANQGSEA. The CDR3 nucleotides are TGCAGCGTTGAATCCACAGGGTATGATGGCTACACCTTC. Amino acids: CSVESTGYDGYTF.